A selection of T cell receptor beta chains follows, all from one sample in a study of shared clonotypes between healthy human individuals. Sequencing used immunoSEQ multiplex PCR; TCRdb keeps in-frame clones, though not all of them. The table records under 1,100,000 clones, under 80% of them present only once. What was sequenced was memory CD4+ T cells sorted from blood. These TCRs come from a man aged 18 to 30 in good health. Both conserved end residues are part of each CDR3.

CDR3 length: 15; V gene: TRBV10-3; CDR3 protein: CAISESGTGRYEQYF
CDR3 length: 14; V gene: TRBV11-2; CDR3 protein: CASSFGGMQETQYF
CDR3 length: 14; V gene: TRBV7-6; CDR3 protein: CASSVSGGTGELFF
CDR3 length: 13; V gene: TRBV7-9; CDR3 protein: CASSNPTSRELFF
CDR3 length: 14; V gene: TRBV18; CDR3 protein: CASSAAIHTDTQYF
CDR3 length: 14; V gene: TRBV10-1; CDR3 protein: CASSESNRVTEAFF
CDR3 length: 17; V gene: TRBV19; CDR3 protein: CASSTSGTAWSNQPQHF
CDR3 length: 17; V gene: TRBV10-3; CDR3 protein: CASGVTSGRSNTGELFF
CDR3 length: 14; V gene: TRBV28; CDR3 protein: CASSLPQGGTEAFF
CDR3 length: 15; V gene: TRBV4-3; CDR3 protein: CASSIQGRSDYGYTF
CDR3 length: 15; V gene: TRBV4-1; CDR3 protein: CASSQGREKGDTQYF
CDR3 length: 15; V gene: TRBV6-1; CDR3 protein: CASSETGLAGSEQFF
CDR3 length: 17; V gene: TRBV7-9; CDR3 protein: CASSFSQGTGPNYGYTF
CDR3 length: 15; V gene: TRBV6-1; CDR3 protein: CASSALAGVRYEQYF
CDR3 length: 16; V gene: TRBV19; CDR3 protein: CASSIALAGGPNEQFF
CDR3 length: 13; V gene: TRBV15; CDR3 protein: CATSRQGRTEAFF
CDR3 length: 15; V gene: TRBV5-4; CDR3 protein: CASSLGGRGNTEAFF
CDR3 length: 16; V gene: TRBV7-8; CDR3 protein: CASSERLAGADNEQFF
CDR3 length: 14; V gene: TRBV2; CDR3 protein: CASSVGGKGETQYF
CDR3 length: 13; V gene: TRBV7-9; CDR3 protein: CASSLGVGLEQYF
CDR3 length: 14; V gene: TRBV5-1; CDR3 protein: CASSLFETIETQYF
CDR3 length: 17; V gene: TRBV27; CDR3 protein: CASSRPFAGGLYNEQFF
CDR3 length: 14; V gene: TRBV29-1; CDR3 protein: CSVEVRVGDYEQYF
CDR3 length: 13; V gene: TRBV30; CDR3 protein: CAWSVQRNSPLHF
CDR3 length: 15; V gene: TRBV5-6; CDR3 protein: CASSRGGPSNQPQHF
CDR3 length: 14; V gene: TRBV7-2; CDR3 protein: CASSLRPLTDTQYF
CDR3 length: 15; V gene: TRBV5-4; CDR3 protein: CASSLEAGIQETQYF
CDR3 length: 13; V gene: TRBV2; CDR3 protein: CASNDRGSEKLFF
CDR3 length: 15; V gene: TRBV4-3; CDR3 protein: CASSQVAGGGYEQYF
CDR3 length: 19; V gene: TRBV19; CDR3 protein: CARWGRDPGQESEGYEQYF
CDR3 length: 15; V gene: TRBV25-1; CDR3 protein: CASSARQGAGAGYTF
CDR3 length: 12; V gene: TRBV28; CDR3 protein: CASSFYQGTQHF
CDR3 length: 14; V gene: TRBV15; CDR3 protein: CATSRDRGTGELFF
CDR3 length: 15; V gene: TRBV7-2; CDR3 protein: CASSLVGQGNYEQYF
CDR3 length: 13; V gene: TRBV4-2; CDR3 protein: CASSQEGIYGYTF
CDR3 length: 17; V gene: TRBV11-2; CDR3 protein: CASSPLYQGIRDNEQFF
CDR3 length: 14; V gene: TRBV27; CDR3 protein: CASRPLDRAHEQYF
CDR3 length: 17; V gene: TRBV2; CDR3 protein: CASSRQPQGGTTDTQYF
CDR3 length: 15; V gene: TRBV7-2; CDR3 protein: CASSPGATPSYEQYF
CDR3 length: 14; V gene: TRBV4-1; CDR3 protein: CASSQGSSADTQYF
CDR3 length: 13; V gene: TRBV4-1; CDR3 protein: CASSPAGANVLTF
CDR3 length: 15; V gene: TRBV4-1; CDR3 protein: CASSQLGLGADTQYF
CDR3 length: 14; V gene: TRBV7-3; CDR3 protein: CASSSRTSGDTQYF
CDR3 length: 14; V gene: TRBV4-1; CDR3 protein: CASSQDPANYGYTF
CDR3 length: 13; V gene: TRBV4-3; CDR3 protein: CASCQRLNTEAFF